This T cell receptor (beta chain) was recorded in a study of Ad26.COV2.S vaccination and SARS-CoV-2 variants. Study background: Ad26.COV2.S was injected intramuscularly once or twice, 56 days apart. Regarding the study as a whole: Similar non-spike TCR breadth was observed in recipients of vaccine and of placebo.

Treatment defined: roughly 19 received Ad26.COV2.S at low or high dose, single or two shots; five or six received placebo; per-sample allocation not given. Sampling was performed 63 days after the first vaccine or placebo injection. Germline-derived CDR1 and CDR2 are MNHNS and SASEGT. J was trimmed by 7 bases and V by 2 bases; bases with no gene match: 8. The CDR3 covers 16 residues. Sequencing used immunoSEQ multiplex PCR; TCRdb keeps in-frame clones, though not all of them. The sample lists fewer than 600,000 clones, roughly nine tenths seen once, with about 1.5% in the top ten. Details on this clone: The antigen remains undetermined.

Here the sequenced sample was peripheral blood, taken in a trial of Ad26.COV2.S vaccine versus placebo. J is TRBJ2-5 and V is TRBV6-1; 12 bases match TRBD1. This receptor was identified in a person aged 18-65 years who received the Ad26.COV2.S COVID-19 vaccine or a placebo. The CDR3 region is CASSENRDRGLGTQYF. The CDR3 coding sequence is TGTGCCAGCAGTGAAAACCGGGACAGGGGGCTCGGGACCCAGTACTTC.